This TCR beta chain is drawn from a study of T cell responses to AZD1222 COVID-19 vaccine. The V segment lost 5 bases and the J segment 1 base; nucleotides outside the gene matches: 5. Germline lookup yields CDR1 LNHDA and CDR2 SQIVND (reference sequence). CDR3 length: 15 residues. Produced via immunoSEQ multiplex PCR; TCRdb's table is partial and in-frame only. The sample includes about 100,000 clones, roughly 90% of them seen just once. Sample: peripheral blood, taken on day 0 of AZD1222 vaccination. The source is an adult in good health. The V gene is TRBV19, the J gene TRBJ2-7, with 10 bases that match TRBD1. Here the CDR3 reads CASSLVGQGSYEQYF. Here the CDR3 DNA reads TGTGCCAGTAGTCTCGTGGGACAGGGGTCCTACGAGCAGTACTTC.